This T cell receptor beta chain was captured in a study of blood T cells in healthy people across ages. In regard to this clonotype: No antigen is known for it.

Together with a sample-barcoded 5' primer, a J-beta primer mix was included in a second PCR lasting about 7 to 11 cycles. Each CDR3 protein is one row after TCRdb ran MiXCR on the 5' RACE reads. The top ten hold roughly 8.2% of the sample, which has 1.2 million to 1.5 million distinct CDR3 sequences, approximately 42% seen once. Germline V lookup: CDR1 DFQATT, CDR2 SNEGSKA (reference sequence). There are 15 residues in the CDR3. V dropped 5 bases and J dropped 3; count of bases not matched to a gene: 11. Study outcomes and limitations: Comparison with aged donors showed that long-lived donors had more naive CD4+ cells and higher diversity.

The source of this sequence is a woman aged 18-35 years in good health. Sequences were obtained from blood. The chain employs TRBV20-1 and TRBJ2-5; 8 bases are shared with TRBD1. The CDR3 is CSAGNGQGWKETQYF. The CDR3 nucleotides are TGCAGTGCTGGAAATGGACAGGGATGGAAAGAGACCCAGTACTTC.